The 22 T cell receptor beta chains presented below share a single source sample, sequenced in a study of blood T cell repertoires in COVID-19. Sequenced by immunoSEQ multiplex PCR; TCRdb stores in-frame clones only, minus some. The sample records approximately 190,000 clones, about 81% being singletons. Sequencing was carried out using peripheral blood. The source of these receptors is a man younger than 40 with active or convalescent COVID-19.

This clone was detected once. The CDR3: CAISGQGRYNEQFF. DNA for the CDR3: TGTGCCATCAGTGGACAGGGGAGGTACAATGAGCAGTTCTTC. This chain uses TRBV10-3 with TRBJ2-1, with 8 bases fitting TRBD1. The V segment lost 4 bases and the J segment 4 bases; nucleotides outside the gene matches: 3. CDR1 is ENHRY and CDR2 is SYGVKD in the germline V gene. There are 14 residues in the CDR3.

This chain joins TRBV19 and TRBJ2-1; 16 nucleotides agree with TRBD2. The germline V gene has CDR1 LNHDA and CDR2 SQIVND (reference sequence). CDR3 length equals 18 residues. With 4 bases clipped from V and 4 bases from J, the junction kept 7 bases outside the gene matches. CDR3 residues: CASSTGLAGGDRYNEQFF. The CDR3 DNA sequence: TGTGCCAGTAGTACGGGACTAGCGGGAGGGGATCGGTACAATGAGCAGTTCTTC. Full variable domain (missing parts from reference TRBV19 and TRBJ2-1): DGGITQSPKYLFRKEGQNVTLSCEQNLNHDAMYWYRQDPGQGLRLIYYSQIVNDFQKGDIAEGYSVSREKKESFPLTVTSAQKNPTAFYLCASSTGLAGGDRYNEQFFGPGTRLTVL.

The chain carries TRBV5-6 and TRBJ2-1, with 7 bases lining up with TRBD2. Per germline, CDR1 SGHDT and CDR2 YYEEEE. The junction had 4 bases not matched to a gene; V was cut back by 0 bases and J by 4 bases. This CDR3 has 15 amino acids. CDR3 sequence (DNA): TGTGCCAGCAGCTTGGTTAGCGGGCGGTACAATGAGCAGTTCTTC. Its translation is CASSLVSGRYNEQFF.

V gene TRBV5-8 combines with J gene TRBJ2-3, with 8 bases identical to TRBD2. The CDR3 is 13 residues long. Germline V gene data show CDR1 as SGHTS and CDR2 as YDEGEE. V shed 10 bases, J shed 5 bases, and the junction held 9 bases outside the gene matches. The CDR3 coding sequence is TGTGCCCAGGCCCGGGGGGGAATAGATACGCAGTATTTT. Protein product: CAQARGGIDTQYF.

This chain joins TRBV5-1 and TRBJ1-1; 7 nucleotides agree with TRBD1. The germline V gene has CDR1 SGHRS and CDR2 YFSETQ. V gave up 5 bases and J gave up 1 base; unmatched junction bases: 5. The CDR3 length is 14 residues. In DNA form, the CDR3 reads TGCGCCAGCAGAGCTGGGGACAGGAACACTGAAGCTTTCTTT. Encoded protein: CASRAGDRNTEAFF. Supplemented by reference TRBV5-1 and TRBJ1-1, the full variable domain reads KAGVTQTPRYLIKTRGQQVTLSCSPISGHRSVSWYQQTPGQGLQFLFEYFSETQRNKGNFPGRFSGRQFSNSRSEMNVSTLELGDSALYLCASRAGDRNTEAFFGQGTRLTVV.

This clone was seen a single time. The gene calls are TRBV15 and TRBJ1-1, with D unclear. Trimming stripped 0 bases from V and 5 bases from J, with 7 bases between. The germline V gene encodes CDR1 LNHNV and CDR2 YYDKDF (reference sequence). The CDR3 has 13 residues. CDR3 nucleotide sequence: TGTGCCACCAGCAGAGAACAGCAGACTGAAGCTTTCTTT. As protein: CATSREQQTEAFF.

This chain connects TRBV14 to TRBJ2-4, with a possible D match to TRBD2 (5 bases). The V gene's germline CDR1 is SGHDN and CDR2 FVKESK. With 1 base removed from V and 0 bases from J, the gap between germline ends came to 13 bases. CDR3 size: 17 residues. CDR3 amino acids: CASSQGWESLAKNIQYF. As DNA, the CDR3 is TGTGCCAGCAGCCAAGGTTGGGAGTCTTTAGCCAAAAACATTCAGTACTTC.

The V call is TRBV29-1, the J call TRBJ2-5; TRBD1 matches 10 bases. The CDR3 covers 17 residues. The germline CDR1 and CDR2 sequences are SQVTM and ANQGSEA. V trimming: 3 bases; J trimming: 5 bases; junction bases outside the gene matches: 15. The CDR3 DNA follows: TGCAGCGTTGAGGACGGGGACAGGGGATGGCGCGGGGAGACCCAGTACTTC. This translates into CSVEDGDRGWRGETQYF.

The J gene is TRBJ1-2, the V gene TRBV5-4; no definite D call. This CDR3 spans 15 amino acids. Germline-derived CDR1 and CDR2 are SGHNT and YYREEE (reference sequence). Trimming left V 0 bases short and J 7 bases short, with 16 bases between. The CDR3 here is CASSLGDTRSLGYTF. The CDR3 DNA follows: TGTGCCAGCAGCTTGGGTGATACCCGGTCTCTTGGCTACACCTTC.

The sample holds one count of this clone. This sequence joins TRBV10-3 and TRBJ2-6; no definite D call. This CDR3 is built from 18 residues. CDR1 ENHRY and CDR2 SYGVKD come from the germline V gene. Trimming pared 4 bases from V and 0 bases from J, leaving 16 bases between. CDR3 in DNA: TGTGCCATCAGTGGCGGCTCGGCAATAGGCTCTGGGGCCAACGTCCTGACTTTC. Protein sequence: CAISGGSAIGSGANVLTF.

The CDR3 nucleotides are TGCGCCAGCAGCTTCGGCGGGGTGACTGATACGCAGTATTTT. It is translated as CASSFGGVTDTQYF. The rearrangement links TRBV5-1 to TRBJ2-3; possibly TRBD2 for D (6 bases). The CDR3 length is 14 residues. Germline loops: CDR1 SGHRS, CDR2 YFSETQ. The V gene lost 2 bases and the J gene lost 6 bases, with 13 bases spanning the gap.

Worth noting for this clone: The same CDR3 arises from other DNA sequences in this sample as well. V gene TRBV5-1 combines with J gene TRBJ1-3; D remains unclear. Germline V gene lookup returns CDR1 SGHRS and CDR2 YFSETQ. V gave up 2 bases and J gave up 0 bases, with 6 bases separating them. The CDR3 contains 14 residues. CDR3 DNA sequence: TGCGCCAGCAGCTTATCCGGCTCTGGAAACACCATATATTTT. Its translation is CASSLSGSGNTIYF.

This chain joins TRBV30 and TRBJ2-6; TRBD2 is a possible D gene (5 bases). Trimming left V 3 bases short and J 4 bases short, with 16 bases between. The CDR3 is 16 amino acids. Germline V gene sequence: CDR1 GTSNPN, CDR2 SVGIG (reference sequence). The CDR3 nucleotides read TGTGCCTGGAGCTCCAGGTCGGGGTCCGGGGCCAACGTCCTGACTTTC. This encodes CAWSSRSGSGANVLTF.

The chain has TRBV4-2 and TRBJ1-1, with D unclear. The CDR3 covers 13 residues. From germline, CDR1 is LGHNA and CDR2 YNFKEQ. Trimming took 0 bases from V and 3 from J, leaving 5 bases between them. The CDR3 bases are TGTGCCAGCAGCCAAGATCGAGACACTGAAGCTTTCTTT. Protein: CASSQDRDTEAFF.

This chain uses TRBV12-3 or TRBV12-4 with TRBJ2-1; D gene uncertain. Trimming took 6 bases from V and 10 from J, leaving 10 bases between them. The CDR3 contains 11 residues. This chain's CDR3 is CASSRGLEQFF. For the CDR3, the DNA is TGTGCCAGCAGCCGCGGTCTAGAGCAGTTCTTC.

The chain employs TRBV12-3 or TRBV12-4 and TRBJ1-1; D possibly corresponds to TRBD1 (5 bases). V lost 1 base, J lost 7 bases, and 10 bases lay in between. CDR3 length: 13 amino acids. DNA of the CDR3: TGTGCCAGCAGTTTAGGCGACAGTCGTGAAGCTTTCTTT. It yields the protein CASSLGDSREAFF.

This clone was found a few times. This chain joins TRBV5-4 and TRBJ2-7; 8 bases align to TRBD1. This CDR3 has 15 residues. Losses at the gene ends were 2 bases for V and 2 bases for J; bases not matched to a gene: 6. Germline CDR1 reads SGHNT; CDR2 reads YYREEE (reference sequence). DNA of the CDR3: TGTGCCAGCAGCTTTAAGGACAGGGTTGCCTACGAGCAGTACTTC. Translated: CASSFKDRVAYEQYF.

The chain employs TRBV7-9 and TRBJ2-2; no firm D call. Germline assignment: CDR1 SEHNR and CDR2 FQNEAQ (reference sequence). This CDR3 is built from 14 residues. Trimming removed 4 bases at V and 1 base at J, with 7 bases between. DNA of the CDR3: TGTGCCAGCAGCTCAGGATGGAACACCGGGGAGCTGTTTTTT. This encodes CASSSGWNTGELFF.

This sequence joins TRBV21-1 and TRBJ1-5; the tabulated D call, TRBD1, remains unverified against the DNA. TRBV21-1 is a pseudogene segment. This CDR3 has 12 residues. The CDR3 loop reads CASNKPEGAQHF. CDR3 nucleotide sequence: TGTGCCAGCAACAAGCCAGAGGGGGCCCAGCATTTT.

This chain joins TRBV15 and TRBJ2-1, with 9 bases matching TRBD2. This CDR3 has 17 residues. The germline V gene encodes CDR1 LNHNV and CDR2 YYDKDF (reference sequence). Germline trimming cut 0 bases from V and 4 bases from J; bases unmatched to any gene: 7. The CDR3 protein is CATSRDWVAGAYNEQFF. CDR3 bases: TGTGCCACCAGCAGAGATTGGGTAGCGGGGGCTTACAATGAGCAGTTCTTC. Filled out from reference TRBV15 and TRBJ2-1, the complete variable domain reads DAMVIQNPRYQVTQFGKPVTLSCSQTLNHNVMYWYQQKSSQAPKLLFHYYDKDFNNEADTPDNFQSRRPNTSFCFLDIRSPGLGDTAMYLCATSRDWVAGAYNEQFFGPGTRLTVL.

The V and J genes are TRBV5-1 and TRBJ1-1; D gene unclear. The V end was cut by 4 bases, the J end by 2 bases, with 12 bases between. CDR3 length: 14 residues. Per germline, CDR1 SGHRS and CDR2 YFSETQ. The CDR3 here is CASSAHDLNTEAFF. CDR3 sequence (DNA): TGCGCCAGCAGCGCACATGATCTTAACACTGAAGCTTTCTTT.

The rearrangement joins TRBV5-4 to TRBJ2-2; 7 positions match TRBD1. The CDR3 is 16 amino acids. V lost 0 bases to trimming and J lost 2 bases; unmatched junction nucleotides: 4. The V gene's germline CDR1 is SGHNT and CDR2 YYREEE (reference sequence). This CDR3 reads CASSLAGDSNTGELFF. DNA for the CDR3: TGTGCCAGCAGCTTGGCCGGGGACAGCAACACCGGGGAGCTGTTTTTT.